One T cell receptor (beta chain) is described in this entry. There is no known antigen for this receptor. Qualities for individual bases were not recorded, and no much larger clone is one base off. This sample was included in a study of T cell responses to AZD1222 COVID-19 vaccine (dated by TCRdb to about 2021). In the study overall: Because spike-specific TCR depth and breadth did not differ between the two schedules, AZD1222 recipients who got a second dose at roughly 4 weeks were pooled with those who got a second dose at roughly 12 weeks. TCR sequencing covered roughly 230 trial participants: about 210 given two doses of AZD1222 and about 26 given two doses of MenACWY control vaccine. Trial participants were enrolled by age into subgroups of 18-55, 56-69 and 70-plus years, and 148, 28 and 57 TCR-sequenced participants, respectively, were included in these subgroups. The investigation overall reported the following: Participants were mostly white British and included more females than males, and it was suggested by the authors that clonal diversity may have been underestimated. Only five or six AZD1222 recipients were SARS-CoV-2 seropositive at baseline, limiting conclusions about previously exposed vaccinees. The vaccine-associated CD4 TCRs covered the entire spike protein, and the dominant responses fell in regions 160-218 and 743-854. Because no day 14 peak-response samples were available, repertoires were characterized only after the peak T cell response. Spike-specific TCR breadth and depth rose significantly after two AZD1222 doses compared with day 0 and with MenACWY recipients. In the small 56-69-year group, the increase in depth fell short of significance, most likely because of low power. Epitopes outside the regions mutated in the B.1.351 and B.1.1.7 variants were reportedly recognized by nearly half of the unique spike-specific TCRs.

V and J lose 6 bases and 5 bases, and a span of 10 bases separates them. CDR1 and CDR2, looked up from the germline V gene, are MNHNS and SASEGT. The CDR3, cysteine through phenylalanine, is 12 amino acids long. Only the CDR3 region is kept as DNA, spanning 36 bases read in frame from base 1. The CDR3 regions of human TCRbeta chains were analyzed by immunosequencing. From the authors' description of their analysis: TCRs in the repertoires were matched against a reference library of SARS-CoV-2-specific TCRs that had been generated with the MIRA antigen-specificity platform. Breadth was defined as the fraction of unique TCRs that were SARS-CoV-2-associated, and depth was defined as the fraction of total T cells that were SARS-CoV-2-associated. Each spike-specific TCR was assigned to its reactive spike region and to a CD4 or CD8 class using the MIRA data. Log10-transformed breadth and depth values were compared by one-way ANOVA with Sidak's multiple comparisons tests. The table was pulled from immuneACCESS by TCRdb, which kept in-frame rearrangements only. Such tables lose some clones; where checked, under half of the loss comes from unresolved V genes, and the rest has no known cause. V, J and clone size reflect that table, while D and trimming were determined from the DNA. The sample table shows 90,000 to 120,000 clones, and approximately 91% are seen once. The ten largest clones capture 16% of the sample.

In the paper's terms, the time point label means: baseline before first vaccination. Vaccinee samples were obtained from the UK trials COV001 and COV002, which included a single-blind randomized controlled phase 2/3 trial of AZD1222 (ChAdOx1 nCoV-19) in healthy adults. Trial participant PBMC samples were collected at day 0 and day 28 after the second dose for TCRbeta chain sequencing. Recombination linked TRBV6-1 to TRBJ2-5; the D segment cannot be called with confidence. The clonotype originates from an adult in good health. Sequences were derived from peripheral blood, sampled on day 0 of AZD1222 vaccination. The CDR3 here reads CASSSPVETQYF. The DNA sequence follows: TGTGCCAGCAGCAGTCCCGTGGAGACCCAGTACTTC.